This T cell receptor (beta chain) emerged from a study of T cells after yellow fever vaccination. Overall study results and limits: A secondary response was less intense yet reached its peak sooner, at day 5 versus 15. Post-booster reappearance was seen for most primary-vaccination clones (about 95% CD4, roughly 91% CD8).

Germline V gene data show CDR1 as SGHNT and CDR2 as YYREEE (reference sequence). The CDR3 consists of 14 residues. The junction had 5 bases not matched to a gene; V was cut back by 4 bases and J by 6 bases. Concerning this clonotype itself: The antigen is undetermined.

Template switching with 5'RACE generated the TCR cDNA and added a universal primer site and UMIs. One entry per CDR3 protein results from TCRdb running MiXCR on the 5' RACE reads. The repertoire holds some 350,000 distinct CDR3 sequences, with 4.1% as singletons. The clonotype comes from a young man who received the YFV17D yellow fever vaccine. Sample: PBMCs, taken 5 days after the yellow fever booster vaccination. The chain uses TRBV5-4 and TRBJ1-5; 9 bases match TRBD1. The CDR3, as DNA: TGTGCCAGCAGCACCGGGACAGGGACTCAGCCCCAGCATTTT. Translating gives CASSTGTGTQPQHF.